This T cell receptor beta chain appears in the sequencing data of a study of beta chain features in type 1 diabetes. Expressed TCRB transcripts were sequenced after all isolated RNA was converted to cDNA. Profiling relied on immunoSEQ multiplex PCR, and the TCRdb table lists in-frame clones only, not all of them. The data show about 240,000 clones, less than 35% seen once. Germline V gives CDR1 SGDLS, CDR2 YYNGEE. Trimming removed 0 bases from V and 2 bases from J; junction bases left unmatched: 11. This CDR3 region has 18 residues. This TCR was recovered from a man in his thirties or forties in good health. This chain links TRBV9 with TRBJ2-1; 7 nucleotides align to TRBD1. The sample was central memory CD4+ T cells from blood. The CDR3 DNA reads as TGTGCCAGCAGCGTAGAGGGACGAGGGACAGCAGCCTACAATGAGCAGTTCTTC. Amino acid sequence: CASSVEGRGTAAYNEQFF.